The 25 T cell receptor beta chains below all came from one sample that was sequenced in a study of cytomegalovirus exposure and HLA in healthy donors. PCR used 60 Vbeta primers and 13 Jbeta primers. Data came from immunoSEQ multiplex PCR; TCRdb stores just in-frame clones and leaves some out. The sample consists of 150,000 to 200,000 clones, over 9.5% of them appearing once. What was sequenced was PBMCs. These receptors all come from a man aged 50 to 59 in good health and CMV-seropositive.

V gene TRBV5-1 combines with J gene TRBJ1-2; 9 nucleotides line up with TRBD1. The V gene end was trimmed by 4 bases and the J gene end by 9 bases; junction bases not matched to a gene: 13. The length of the CDR3 is 15 residues. Germline V lookup: CDR1 SGHRS, CDR2 YFSETQ. This CDR3 reads CASSTGTGFFGSYTF. As DNA, the CDR3 is TGCGCCAGCAGCACCGGGACAGGGTTTTTCGGGAGCTACACCTTC.

The chain couples TRBV7-8 to TRBJ2-3; 7 nucleotides agree with TRBD2. Germline values: CDR1 SGHVS, CDR2 FQNEAQ. There are 15 residues in the CDR3. V lost 5 bases and J lost 6; bases outside the gene matches: 11. The chain's CDR3 is CASSVGGVGGDTQYF. For the CDR3, the DNA is TGTGCCAGCAGCGTGGGGGGAGTGGGAGGGGATACGCAGTATTTT.

This chain joins TRBV19 and TRBJ2-3; tentative D call: TRBD2 (5 bases). The CDR3 runs 16 residues. CDR1 is LNHDA and CDR2 is SQIVND in the germline V gene (reference sequence). Trimming took off 3 bases at V and 2 bases at J, with 15 bases between the two ends. CDR3 region: CASSIPAGASTDTQYF. The CDR3 nucleotides are TGTGCCAGTAGTATCCCGGCGGGTGCGTCCACAGATACGCAGTATTTT.

V and J are TRBV27 and TRBJ2-1; TRBD2 is a possible D gene (6 bases). Germline V gives CDR1 MNHEY, CDR2 SMNVEV (reference sequence). The CDR3 loop spans 13 amino acids. V lost 3 bases to trimming and J lost 5 bases, with 8 bases between them. CDR3 in amino acids: CASSLSGHNEQFF. DNA of the CDR3: TGTGCCAGCAGTTTGAGCGGGCACAATGAGCAGTTCTTC.

The chain recombines TRBV5-6 with TRBJ1-2; weak D call: TRBD1 (5 bases). CDR1 is SGHDT, CDR2 YYEEEE, per germline. This CDR3 has 15 residues. Trimming pared 3 bases from V and 8 bases from J, leaving 20 bases between. For the CDR3, the DNA is TGTGCCAGCAGCTGGACTACGGGACGGGGATCCGGCTACACCTTC. It translates to CASSWTTGRGSGYTF.

The chain employs TRBV5-1 and TRBJ2-7; possibly TRBD2 for D (6 bases). V was clipped by 0 bases and J by 1 base, with 20 bases between them. CDR1 and CDR2 (germline): SGHRS, YFSETQ. The CDR3 covers 18 residues. The CDR3 region has the DNA TGCGCCAGCAGCTTGGATGGCAGGGAGGCCTCTAAGTCCTACGAGCAGTACGTC. It codes for CASSLDGREASKSYEQYV.

This clone was seen a single time. The CDR3 spells CASSVGTGGNEQFF. The CDR3 DNA follows: TGTGCCAGCAGCGTAGGGACAGGGGGGAATGAGCAGTTCTTC. The V and J genes are TRBV9 and TRBJ2-1; 10 nucleotides line up with TRBD1. Trimming took 0 bases from V and 7 from J; bases not matched to a gene: 1. This CDR3 has 14 residues. The germline V gene has CDR1 SGDLS and CDR2 YYNGEE.

In its sample, this clone was seen a few times. This sequence joins TRBV7-6 and TRBJ1-1; D gene ambiguous. Trimming stripped 2 bases from V and 4 bases from J, with 11 bases between. The CDR3 has 14 residues. Per the germline V gene, CDR1 is SGHVS and CDR2 is FNYEAQ. CDR3 sequence: CASSLSEVGTEAFF. As DNA, the CDR3 is TGTGCCAGCAGCTTATCAGAGGTGGGCACTGAAGCTTTCTTT.

This chain joins TRBV15 and TRBJ1-6; possibly TRBD1 for D (5 bases). V was shortened by 1 base and J by 6 bases, with 13 bases between the two germline ends. CDR3 length equals 16 residues. The V gene's germline CDR1 is LNHNV and CDR2 YYDKDF (reference sequence). In DNA, the CDR3 is TGTGCCACCAGCAGAGGGGGCGCCGAGCGTAATTCACCCCTCCACTTT. This translates into CATSRGGAERNSPLHF.

Comment on this clone: Other DNA sequences of this sample code for an identical CDR3. This chain connects TRBV6-6 to TRBJ2-5; unclear D gene. The germline CDR1 and CDR2 sequences are MNHNY and SVGAGI (reference sequence). This CDR3 is built from 16 residues. The V end was cut by 4 bases, the J end by 0 bases, with 15 bases between. CDR3 DNA sequence: TGTGCCAGCAGTTCTCTCTGGCAGGCGTACCAAGAGACCCAGTACTTC. Residues: CASSSLWQAYQETQYF.

This clone appeared a few times. The chain employs TRBV6-6 and TRBJ1-1, with D perhaps TRBD1 (6 bases). V dropped 5 bases and J dropped 8 bases, with 15 bases sitting between them. There are 13 residues in the CDR3. Germline CDR1 is MNHNY and CDR2 is SVGAGI (reference sequence). The CDR3 loop is CASSDSTGLEAFF. DNA of the CDR3: TGTGCCAGCAGTGATTCTACAGGGTTGGAAGCTTTCTTT.

This clone was seen more than once but under ten times. The chain combines TRBV7-2 with TRBJ2-3; TRBD2 matches at 9 bases. Germline lookup yields CDR1 SGHTA and CDR2 FQGNSA. The CDR3 contains 15 residues. The V and J ends lost 5 bases and 1 base, in that order; junction bases with no gene match: 4. The CDR3 sequence is CASSPRGGGTDTQYF. CDR3 DNA sequence: TGTGCCAGCAGCCCGCGGGGGGGAGGCACAGATACGCAGTATTTT.

This chain uses TRBV5-6 with TRBJ1-3, with TRBD1 as a possible D gene (6 bases). Trimming pared 0 bases from V and 7 bases from J, leaving 8 bases between. The CDR3 extends over 13 amino acids. CDR1 is SGHDT, CDR2 YYEEEE, per germline. This CDR3 reads CASSLAGVNTIYF. As DNA, the CDR3 is TGTGCCAGCAGCTTGGCAGGGGTTAACACCATATATTTT.

To note about this clone: At one end the junction does not follow the germline gene, possibly because of a read error. J is TRBJ2-5 and V is TRBV7-7; the D gene is possibly TRBD1 (5 bases). Germline V CDR1 and CDR2: SSHAT, FNYEAQ (reference sequence). The CDR3 is 13 amino acids. The CDR3 loop reads CASSLHRGETQYF. The CDR3 DNA follows: TGTGCTAGCAGCTTACATAGGGGAGAGACCCAGTACTTC.

The sample holds a few counts of this clone. The genes are TRBV5-1 and TRBJ2-2; 9 bases are shared with TRBD1. CDR3 size: 16 residues. Per the germline V gene, CDR1 is SGHRS and CDR2 is YFSETQ. J gave up 6 bases and V 3 bases, and 9 bases lay outside the gene matches. The CDR3 sequence is CASSSSPDRGAGELFF. The CDR3 DNA follows: TGCGCCAGCAGCTCATCACCGGACAGGGGAGCCGGGGAGCTGTTTTTT.

This clone was seen more than once but under ten times. The chain uses TRBV7-9 and TRBJ1-4; TRBD1 aligns across 9 bases. Germline-derived CDR1 and CDR2 are SEHNR and FQNEAQ (reference sequence). The CDR3 has 17 amino acids. V shed 5 bases, J shed 7 bases, and the junction held 14 bases outside the gene matches. Here the CDR3 DNA reads TGTGCCAGCAGCGCCGGACAGGGGAGGAGGTTCGGTGAAAAACTGTTTTTT. Its translation: CASSAGQGRRFGEKLFF.

The rearrangement uses TRBV30 and TRBJ2-2; D perhaps matches TRBD2 (6 bases). CDR1 GTSNPN and CDR2 SVGIG come from the germline V gene (reference sequence). The CDR3 is 14 amino acids. Trimming cost V 3 bases and J 4 bases, with 12 bases left between them. The CDR3 coding sequence is TGTGCCTGGAGAAGTCAGGGAGGCACCGGGGAGCTGTTTTTT. Encoded protein: CAWRSQGGTGELFF.

The chain combines TRBV7-2 with TRBJ1-5; no clear D. This CDR3 is built from 11 residues. Trimming removed 3 bases from V and 9 bases from J, with 6 bases in between. CDR1 and CDR2 from the germline V gene are SGHTA and FQGNSA. In nucleotides, the CDR3 is TGTGCCAGCAGCTTCCGGGGGCCCCAGCATTTT. The encoded protein is CASSFRGPQHF.

The J gene is TRBJ2-7, the V gene TRBV11-3; D possibly corresponds to TRBD2 (6 bases). The CDR3 loop spans 16 amino acids. The ends were cut back, 4 bases at V and 3 bases at J, with 19 bases in the middle. Germline loops: CDR1 SGHNT, CDR2 YENEEA. The CDR3 sequence: CASSSPLSGGGYEQYF. The CDR3 DNA sequence: TGTGCCAGCAGCTCCCCCTTAAGTGGGGGAGGCTACGAGCAGTACTTC.

The chain has TRBV6-5 and TRBJ1-1, with 7 positions matching TRBD1. Germline V lookup: CDR1 MNHEY, CDR2 SVGAGI. The CDR3 is 15 amino acids. Losses at the gene ends were 7 bases for V and 5 bases for J; bases not matched to a gene: 13. The CDR3 nucleotides read TGTGCCAGCATCAAAGGGGGCGCGCAGCAAACTGAAGCTTTCTTT. Translation: CASIKGGAQQTEAFF.

The chain employs TRBV29-1 and TRBJ2-1; tentatively, D is TRBD2 (7 bases). Trimming took 8 bases from V and 14 from J, leaving 25 bases between them. There are 13 residues in the CDR3. The germline CDR1 and CDR2 sequences are SQVTM and ANQGSEA. CDR3 region: CSTRTRGGRREFF. CDR3 bases: TGCAGCACCCGGACTAGAGGGGGGAGAAGGGAGTTCTTC.

CDR3 loop: CASSSYDISNQPQHF. The CDR3 DNA sequence: TGTGCCAGCAGCTCCTACGACATTAGCAATCAGCCCCAGCATTTT. This chain links TRBV7-3 with TRBJ1-5; D ambiguous. Trimming removed 4 bases at V and 0 bases at J, with 10 bases between. The CDR3 consists of 15 residues. The germline gives CDR1 SGHTA, CDR2 FQGTGA.

This clone occurred a few times. This rearrangement joins TRBV28 to TRBJ1-4; no reliable D call. Per the germline V gene, CDR1 is MDHEN and CDR2 is SYDVKM. There are 14 residues in the CDR3. V lost 5 bases to trimming and J lost 4 bases, with 11 bases between them. The CDR3 sequence: CASSEGPRNEKLFF. The DNA of the CDR3 is TGTGCCAGCAGTGAGGGCCCCCGTAATGAAAAACTGTTTTTT.

V usage is TRBV5-1 and J usage is TRBJ2-5; D call uncertain. The CDR3 length is 13 residues. The germline V gene has CDR1 SGHRS and CDR2 YFSETQ. Trimming pared 4 bases from V and 0 bases from J, leaving 7 bases between. The CDR3 nucleotides read TGCGCCAGCAGCCTACAGAACCAAGAGACCCAGTACTTC. Protein sequence: CASSLQNQETQYF.

This chain uses TRBV7-9 with TRBJ1-2, with TRBD1 as a possible D gene (6 bases). Trimming stripped 5 bases from V and 2 bases from J, with 15 bases between. The CDR3 loop spans 15 amino acids. Germline CDR1 SEHNR, CDR2 FQNEAQ (reference sequence). The CDR3 reads CASSPNRVSNYGYTF. The CDR3 DNA follows: TGTGCCAGCAGCCCTAACAGGGTTTCCAACTATGGCTACACCTTC. Drawing the rest from reference TRBV7-9 and TRBJ1-2, the complete variable domain is DTGVSQNPRHKITKRGQNVTFRCDPISEHNRLYWYRQTLGQGPEFLTYFQNEAQLEKSRLLSDRFSAERPKGSFSTLEIQRTEQGDSAMYLCASSPNRVSNYGYTFGSGTRLTVV.